This is a list of T cell receptor beta chains from one sample in a study of shared clonotypes between healthy human individuals. Method: immunoSEQ multiplex PCR; TCRdb's copy keeps in-frame clones and lacks some. This sample has 2,500,000 or so clones, with around 93% found just once. What was sequenced was naive CD4+ T cells from PBMCs. The receptors shown here come from a man aged 18 to 29 in good health. Some clones in this sample may be carry-over from other donors' samples. The CDR3 runs from the conserved cysteine through the conserved F or W. A D gene is named only where the DNA matches it firmly. Expanded clones are given a class, and other clones once, few, many or no size at all.

TRBD1	TRBV28	-	TRBJ1-2	TGTGCCAGCAGTTCCTACAGGGGGTTCGGCTACACCTTC	CASSSYRGFGYTF
TRBD2	TRBV10-3	-	TRBJ2-5	TGTGCCATCAGTGATCCCCTAGCGGAAGAGACCCAGTACTTC	CAISDPLAEETQYF
TRBD2	TRBV2	-	TRBJ2-3	TGTGCCAGCAGGACCTTTCTAGCGGGAGGCCGTGATACGCAGTATTTT	CASRTFLAGGRDTQYF
TRBD2	TRBV19	once	TRBJ2-1	TGTGCCAGTAGTATACGGGGGGGGAATGAGCAGTTCTTC	CASSIRGGNEQFF
TRBD2	TRBV28	-	TRBJ2-3	TGTGCCAGCAGTAGCGGGAGGTTTGGTGCAGATACGCAGTATTTT	CASSSGRFGADTQYF
-	TRBV7-9	-	TRBJ2-5	TGTGCCAGCAGCTTTTGGTTACGGGCACAAGAGACCCAGTACTTC	CASSFWLRAQETQYF
TRBD1	TRBV18	once	TRBJ2-2	TGTGCCAGCTCACCTCTGGACAGGGGAAACGGAGCCGGGGAGCTGTTTTTT	CASSPLDRGNGAGELFF
TRBD1	TRBV9	-	TRBJ1-3	TGTGCCAGCAGCGTCAGTGGACAGGGCACAAACACCATATATTTT	CASSVSGQGTNTIYF
TRBD1	TRBV7-2	-	TRBJ2-1	TGTGCCAGCAGCTTAGACAGGGGCCTTTGGGCCAATGAGCAGTTCTTC	CASSLDRGLWANEQFF
-	TRBV29-1	-	TRBJ2-5	TGCAGCGCAGCTAGGGAGACCCAGTACTTC	CSAARETQYF
TRBD2	TRBV4-3	-	TRBJ2-3	TGCGCCAGCAGCAGGATGACTAGCGGGATGGGGGATACGCAGTATTTT	CASSRMTSGMGDTQYF
-	TRBV7-2	-	TRBJ1-5	TGTGCCAGCAGCCCCGGACAGAATCAGCCCCAGCATTTT	CASSPGQNQPQHF
TRBD1	TRBV7-8	once	TRBJ1-1	TGTGCCAGCAGCCTCCGGGACAGGGGCCCTGAAGCTTTCTTT	CASSLRDRGPEAFF
-	TRBV7-9	-	TRBJ1-1	TGTGCCAGCAGCCCCCAAGGACCCACTGAAGCTTTCTTT	CASSPQGPTEAFF
-	TRBV28	once	TRBJ1-2	TGTGCCAGCAGTTTATACACCCCTTTTCCAGTTCGACAGGGCTACACCTTC	CASSLYTPFPVRQGYTF
-	TRBV30	few	TRBJ1-5	TGTGCCTGGAGTGTAAACCCGGGTCAGCCCCAGCATTTT	CAWSVNPGQPQHF
TRBD2	TRBV7-9	-	TRBJ2-3	TGTGCCAGCAGCCCTAGAGCGGGAGCGGTGACAGATACGCAGTATTTT	CASSPRAGAVTDTQYF
-	TRBV5-1	-	TRBJ2-7	TGCGCCAGCAGCTCGTCCGGGAACTCCTACGAGCAGTACTTC	CASSSSGNSYEQYF
-	TRBV19	-	TRBJ2-5	TGTGCCACAACACGAGGACAGTCCTTCCAAGAGACCCAGTACTTC	CATTRGQSFQETQYF
TRBD2	TRBV10-2	-	TRBJ2-7	TGCGCCAGCAGTGACGGGAGGGAGTACGAGCAGTACTTC	CASSDGREYEQYF
-	TRBV27	-	TRBJ2-7	TGTGCCAGCAGTTTATCGTTTTACACCTACGAGCAGTACTTC	CASSLSFYTYEQYF
-	TRBV18	-	TRBJ1-2	TGTGCCAGCTCACCACCAACCCGCCAACGGGGTTACAGAGGGTACACCTTC	CASSPPTRQRGYRGYTF
-	TRBV27	-	TRBJ1-5	TGTGCCAGCAGTTCCGTCGGGGTTAGCAATCAGCCCCAGCATTTT	CASSSVGVSNQPQHF
-	TRBV19	-	TRBJ1-1	TGTGCCAGTAGGATCCTACTAGGGGTGCACACTGAAGCTTTCTTT	CASRILLGVHTEAFF
-	TRBV7-9	-	TRBJ1-2	TGTGCCAGCAGCTTAGGGAACTATGGCTACACCTTC	CASSLGNYGYTF
-	TRBV27	once	TRBJ1-2	TGTGCCAGCAGTTTATCGTGGGGCAGGGGAGGCTATGGCTACACCTTC	CASSLSWGRGGYGYTF
-	TRBV27	-	TRBJ1-1	TGTGCCAGCACGCACAGTGGGGGCGGCACTGAAGCTTTCTTT	CASTHSGGGTEAFF
-	TRBV28	few	TRBJ1-1	TGTGCCAGCAGTTTATCCCCCTCGATTTCACGGGCTTTCTTT	CASSLSPSISRAFF